The 28 T cell receptor beta chains reported below all come from one sample, sequenced in a study of Graves' ophthalmopathy and Graves' hyperthyroidism. TCR beta CDR3 amplification used RNA transcripts. First-round RT-PCR with HTBI primers preceded a second-round multiplex PCR. One entry per CDR3 protein results from TCRdb running MiXCR on the multiplex PCR reads. The data contain more than 1,000,000 distinct CDR3 sequences, about 38% of them singletons. The source material was peripheral blood or thyroid tissue (not recorded which). Source of these receptors: an adult man with Graves' hyperthyroidism.

The chain couples TRBV7-2 to TRBJ2-5; D possibly corresponds to TRBD1 (6 bases). Germline assignment: CDR1 SGHTA and CDR2 FQGNSA. Trimming removed 5 bases from V and 5 bases from J, with 15 bases in between. This CDR3 has 14 amino acids. The CDR3 reads CASSPTGPTETQYF. The CDR3 DNA reads TGTGCCAGCAGCCCGACAGGCCCCACTGAGACCCAGTACTTC. Looking up the rest from reference TRBV7-2 and TRBJ2-5 gives the full variable domain: GAGVSQSPSNKVTEKGKDVELRCDPISGHTALYWYRQSLGQGLEFLIYFQGNSAPDKSGLPSDRFSAERTGGSVSTLTIQRTQQEDSAVYLCASSPTGPTETQYFGPGTRLLVL.

This clonotype was seen ten or more times. DNA for the CDR3: TGTGCCAGCAGGGAACAGGGGGCAAGCTTGGGCACTGAAGCTTTCTTT. It is translated as CASREQGASLGTEAFF. The V call is TRBV2, the J call TRBJ1-1, with 9 bases fitting TRBD1. V lost 6 bases and J lost 4; bases outside the gene matches: 12. Looked up from germline, CDR1 is SNHLY and CDR2 is FYNNEI. There are 16 residues in the CDR3.

Many counts were recorded for this clonotype. This chain links TRBV6-6 with TRBJ2-6; 10 nucleotides match TRBD2. V shed 2 bases and J 0 bases; nucleotides not matched to a gene: 7. Germline CDR1 is MNHNY and CDR2 is SVGAGI (reference sequence). CDR3 length: 19 residues. CDR3: CASSYAGLADYSGANVLTF. The CDR3 DNA sequence: TGTGCCAGCAGTTACGCAGGACTAGCGGACTACTCTGGGGCCAACGTCCTGACTTTC.

This clonotype showed up just a few times. The rearrangement joins TRBV7-6 to TRBJ2-5, with D unclear. The V end lost 8 bases, the J end lost 2 bases, and 15 bases lay between the germline ends. This CDR3 has 14 residues. Germline V CDR1 and CDR2: SGHVS, FNYEAQ. CDR3 nucleotide sequence: TGTGCCAGCTCACCACTCCCGAAACAAGAGACCCAGTACTTC. Amino acid sequence: CASSPLPKQETQYF.

This clonotype was detected many times. The gene calls are TRBV7-9 and TRBJ1-5; D might be TRBD1 (5 bases). CDR3 length: 13 amino acids. The germline gives CDR1 SEHNR, CDR2 FQNEAQ (reference sequence). V shed 3 bases and J shed 5 bases, with 8 bases lying between them. This CDR3 reads CASSFPGDQPQHF. The CDR3 coding sequence is TGTGCCAGCAGCTTCCCGGGGGATCAGCCCCAGCATTTT.

V and J are TRBV29-1 and TRBJ1-2, with TRBD1 matching over 10 bases. Germline assignment: CDR1 SQVTM and CDR2 ANQGSEA. Trimming removed 6 bases from V and 7 bases from J; junction bases left unmatched: 11. The CDR3 consists of 14 residues. CDR3 DNA sequence: TGCAGCGTGAGTCCCGGGACAGGGGCGGCTGGCTACACCTTC. Encoded protein: CSVSPGTGAAGYTF.

The chain is built from TRBV10-3 and TRBJ1-2; perhaps TRBD1 as D (6 bases). The V gene lost 8 bases and the J gene lost 2 bases, with 18 bases spanning the gap. CDR3 length: 15 amino acids. Germline assignment: CDR1 ENHRY and CDR2 SYGVKD. The CDR3 reads CAIQRAGDVNYGYTF. CDR3 sequence (DNA): TGTGCCATCCAGAGAGCAGGGGACGTAAACTATGGCTACACCTTC.

The chain is built from TRBV6-2 or TRBV6-3 and TRBJ1-6, with D unresolved. From germline, CDR1 is MNHEY and CDR2 SVGEGT. Trimming removed 7 bases at V and 3 bases at J, with 16 bases between. The CDR3 length is 16 residues. The CDR3 sequence: CASTIRSWDYNSPLHF. CDR3 nucleotide sequence: TGTGCCAGCACGATACGCTCGTGGGACTATAATTCACCCCTCCACTTT.

This clonotype has at least ten counts. CDR3 in DNA: TGTGCCAGCTCGGAGCGGGAGGGCAGCGGATACGAGCAGTACTTC. This translates into CASSEREGSGYEQYF. The chain employs TRBV2 and TRBJ2-7, with 10 bases identical to TRBD2. This CDR3 is built from 15 residues. Germline assignment: CDR1 SNHLY and CDR2 FYNNEI. V lost 8 bases and J lost 4; bases outside the gene matches: 11.

This clonotype was seen ten or more times. This sequence joins TRBV9 and TRBJ1-1; TRBD1 is a possible D gene (5 bases). There are 18 residues in the CDR3. V was pared by 0 bases and J by 3 bases, with 21 bases between. From germline, CDR1 is SGDLS and CDR2 YYNGEE. The CDR3 protein is CASSVGPTGPITDTEAFF. The DNA of the CDR3 is TGTGCCAGCAGCGTAGGACCCACGGGGCCAATCACGGACACTGAAGCTTTCTTT.

The V and J genes are TRBV10-3 and TRBJ2-5; 8 positions agree with TRBD2. The CDR3 is made up of 14 amino acids. V shed 10 bases and J 5 bases; nucleotides not matched to a gene: 12. Per the germline V gene, CDR1 is ENHRY and CDR2 is SYGVKD. The CDR3 nucleotides are TGTGCCAGCCGCCCCGGGGGCGGGGGGGAGACCCAGTACTTC. Translating gives CASRPGGGGETQYF.

The chain combines TRBV5-1 with TRBJ2-5, with 7 nucleotides matching TRBD1. The CDR3 is made up of 16 amino acids. Per germline, CDR1 SGHRS and CDR2 YFSETQ. The V and J ends lost 0 bases and 0 bases, in that order; junction bases with no gene match: 5. CDR3 amino acids: CASSLGQGAYQETQYF. The CDR3 nucleotides are TGCGCCAGCAGCTTGGGACAGGGAGCCTACCAAGAGACCCAGTACTTC.

The J gene is TRBJ1-4, the V gene TRBV6-5; D may be TRBD1 (5 bases). CDR1 is MNHEY and CDR2 is SVGAGI in the germline V gene. The V and J ends lost 2 bases and 8 bases respectively, with 15 bases between them. The CDR3 consists of 15 residues. CDR3 loop: CASSYQGRTTEKLFF. The CDR3, as DNA: TGTGCCAGCAGTTACCAGGGAAGAACCACGGAAAAACTGTTTTTT.

The rearrangement joins TRBV20-1 to TRBJ2-6; TRBD2 aligns across 12 bases. V shed 7 bases and J 2 bases; nucleotides not matched to a gene: 6. Germline CDR1 and CDR2: DFQATT and SNEGSKA (reference sequence). The CDR3 sequence is 16 residues long. The CDR3 region is CSEFLAGGAGANVLTF. The CDR3, as DNA: TGCAGTGAGTTCCTAGCGGGAGGGGCTGGGGCCAACGTCCTGACTTTC.

The sample holds one count of this clonotype. The chain couples TRBV20-1 to TRBJ2-3, with 7 bases fitting TRBD2. The V gene end was trimmed by 4 bases and the J gene end by 0 bases; junction bases not matched to a gene: 1. Germline V gene sequence: CDR1 DFQATT, CDR2 SNEGSKA (reference sequence). CDR3 length: 13 amino acids. CDR3 nucleotides: TGCAGTGCTACGGGGGGAAGCACAGATACGCAGTATTTT. This sequence encodes CSATGGSTDTQYF.

In DNA form, the CDR3 reads TGTGCCAGCAGTCAGACTGATCGCTTTTTCGAGCAGTACTTC. Translating it yields CASSQTDRFFEQYF. The V gene is TRBV12-3 or TRBV12-4, the J gene TRBJ2-7; the D is unclear. The V end lost 5 bases, the J end lost 6 bases, and 17 bases lay between the germline ends. CDR3 length: 14 residues.

J is TRBJ2-7 and V is TRBV6-5; TRBD2 is a possible D gene (5 bases). Germline V gives CDR1 MNHEY, CDR2 SVGAGI. V shed 4 bases and J shed 2 bases, with 15 bases lying between them. This CDR3 comprises 15 residues. CDR3 nucleotide sequence: TGTGCCAGCAGTTCCCATCGGCGGGCAACCTACGAGCAGTACTTC. Translating it yields CASSSHRRATYEQYF.

The chain employs TRBV7-2 and TRBJ1-1, with 11 nucleotides matching TRBD1. Per germline, CDR1 SGHTA and CDR2 FQGNSA. V shed 6 bases and J 10 bases; nucleotides not matched to a gene: 7. This CDR3 has 13 amino acids. The CDR3 protein is CASRRTGGAGAFF. The DNA of the CDR3 is TGTGCCAGCAGACGGACAGGGGGCGCGGGAGCTTTCTTT.

This clonotype was seen repeatedly, ten times or more. V is TRBV5-1 and J is TRBJ2-7, with D perhaps matching TRBD2 (6 bases). Trimming removed 2 bases at V and 0 bases at J, with 9 bases between. The CDR3 has 14 residues. Germline V gene data show CDR1 as SGHRS and CDR2 as YFSETQ. CDR3 amino acids: CASSFPGSSYEQYF. In nucleotides, the CDR3 is TGCGCCAGCAGCTTTCCCGGGAGCTCCTACGAGCAGTACTTC.

This clonotype has just a few counts. Since no conserved phenylalanine or tryptophan closes the CDR3, a read error is the likely cause. The V call is TRBV9, the J call TRBJ1-2; D is unresolved. Germline V lookup: CDR1 SGDLS, CDR2 YYNGEE. CDR3 length equals 11 residues. V was clipped by 0 bases and J by 10 bases, with 7 bases between them. This CDR3 is CASSVGSSYTL. As DNA, the CDR3 is TGTGCCAGCAGCGTAGGCTCGTCCTACACCCTC.

Worth noting for this clonotype: This may come from a read error, since a much larger clone is one base off. The chain combines TRBV12-3 or TRBV12-4 with TRBJ2-7; 7 bases fit TRBD1. The CDR3 length is 16 residues. Trimming cost V 4 bases and J 5 bases; bases outside gene matches: 14. Written as DNA, the CDR3 is TGTGCCAGCAGTTACGCAGGGGGATTTGGGCGCCACGAGCAGTACTTC. The encoded protein is CASSYAGGFGRHEQYF.

The chain links TRBV2 to TRBJ2-7, with 11 bases matching TRBD1. V lost 6 bases to trimming and J lost 2 bases; unmatched junction nucleotides: 12. Per germline, CDR1 SNHLY and CDR2 FYNNEI. The CDR3 has 17 residues. CDR3 residues: CASSSLLDRGQTYEQYF. The DNA of the CDR3 is TGTGCCAGCAGCTCACTGTTGGACAGGGGGCAGACCTACGAGCAGTACTTC.

This chain uses TRBV2 with TRBJ2-5; a weak D match, TRBD2 (5 bases). The CDR3 loop spans 13 amino acids. Per the germline V gene, CDR1 is SNHLY and CDR2 is FYNNEI. V was clipped by 4 bases and J by 3 bases, with 9 bases between them. CDR3 in DNA: TGTGCCAGCAGTGCTAGACTAAAAGAGACCCAGTACTTC. Translation: CASSARLKETQYF.

With regard to this clonotype: A much more abundant neighbour one base away suggests this may be a read error. The CDR3 nucleotides read TGCAGTGCCGTCTACAACGGGGAGGCCCAGTACTTC. This translates into CSAVYNGEAQYF. The chain is built from TRBV20-1 and TRBJ2-5; weak D call: TRBD2 (6 bases). Trimming removed 6 bases at V and 9 bases at J, with 17 bases between. This CDR3 has 12 residues. CDR1 and CDR2 from the germline V gene are DFQATT and SNEGSKA (reference sequence).

In this sample, this clonotype turned up many times. The chain has TRBV10-3 and TRBJ1-5, with D uncertain. Germline V gene data show CDR1 as ENHRY and CDR2 as SYGVKD. The length of the CDR3 is 17 residues. V was cut by 4 bases and J by 4 bases, with 20 bases left in between. This chain's CDR3 is CAISAGTARSGNQPQHF. The CDR3 coding sequence is TGTGCCATCAGTGCGGGCACCGCCAGATCGGGGAATCAGCCCCAGCATTTT.

The gene calls are TRBV10-3 and TRBJ2-2; perhaps TRBD1 as D (5 bases). V dropped 10 bases and J dropped 4 bases, with 16 bases sitting between them. CDR1 ENHRY and CDR2 SYGVKD come from the germline V gene. The CDR3 contains 14 residues. As DNA, the CDR3 is TGTGCCAGCAGAATAGGGGTACTCACCGGGGAGCTGTTTTTT. Protein sequence: CASRIGVLTGELFF.

A word on this clonotype: This may be a read error: a much more frequent sequence differs by one nucleotide. The gene calls are TRBV19 and TRBJ1-5; no definite D call. Germline V gene sequence: CDR1 LNHDA, CDR2 SQIVND (reference sequence). Trimming removed 3 bases at V and 4 bases at J, with 10 bases between. This CDR3 is built from 14 residues. The CDR3 sequence is CASSIKVWNQPQHF. CDR3 nucleotides: TGTGCCAGTAGTATTAAGGTCTGGAATCAGCCCCAGCATTTT.

The chain employs TRBV7-2 and TRBJ2-2, with 11 nucleotides matching TRBD2. Germline values: CDR1 SGHTA, CDR2 FQGNSA. The CDR3 extends over 16 amino acids. The V segment lost 1 base and the J segment 5 bases; nucleotides outside the gene matches: 3. CDR3 region: CASSLGLAGRTGELFF. CDR3 DNA: TGTGCCAGCAGCTTAGGACTAGCGGGAAGAACCGGGGAGCTGTTTTTT.